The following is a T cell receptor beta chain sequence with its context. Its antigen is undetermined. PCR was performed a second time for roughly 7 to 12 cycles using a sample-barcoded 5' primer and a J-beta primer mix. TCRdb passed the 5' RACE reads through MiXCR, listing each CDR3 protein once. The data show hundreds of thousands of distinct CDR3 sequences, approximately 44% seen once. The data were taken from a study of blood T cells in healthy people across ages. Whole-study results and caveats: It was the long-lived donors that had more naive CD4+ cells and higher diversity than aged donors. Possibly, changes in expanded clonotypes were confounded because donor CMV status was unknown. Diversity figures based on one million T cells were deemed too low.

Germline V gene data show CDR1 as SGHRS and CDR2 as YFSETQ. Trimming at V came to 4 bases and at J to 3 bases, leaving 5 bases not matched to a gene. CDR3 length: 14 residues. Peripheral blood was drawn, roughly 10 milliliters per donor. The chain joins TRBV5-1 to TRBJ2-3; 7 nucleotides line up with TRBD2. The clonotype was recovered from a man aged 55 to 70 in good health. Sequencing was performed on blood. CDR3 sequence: CASSQGLVTDTQYF. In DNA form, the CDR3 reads TGCGCCAGCAGCCAAGGACTAGTAACAGATACGCAGTATTTT. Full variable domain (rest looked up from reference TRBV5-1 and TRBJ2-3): KAGVTQTPRYLIKTRGQQVTLSCSPISGHRSVSWYQQTPGQGLQFLFEYFSETQRNKGNFPGRFSGRQFSNSRSEMNVSTLELGDSALYLCASSQGLVTDTQYFGPGTRLTVL.